This T cell receptor beta chain was captured in a study of blood T cells in healthy people across ages. Each donor had 8.5 to 10 milliliters of peripheral blood drawn. Total RNA, at least 5 micrograms per sample, came from PBMCs. Germline V gives CDR1 SGHRS, CDR2 YFSETQ. The CDR3 has 15 amino acids. The V end was cut by 1 base, the J end by 3 bases, with 13 bases between. Findings and caveats of the study: Naive and antigen-experienced cells were not separated, limiting conclusive comparison. Versus aged donors, long-lived donors had higher diversity and more naive CD4+ cells.

A second roughly 6 to 11 cycle PCR used barcoded and J-beta primers. Using its own MiXCR run on the 5' RACE reads, TCRdb lists one record per CDR3 protein. The sample includes 1.5 million to 2 million distinct CDR3 sequences, roughly a third seen only once; the top ten take 11%. This clonotype has more than one count but fewer than ten. Its antigen is not known. V is TRBV5-1 and J is TRBJ1-1, with D unclear. This TCR came from a young woman in good health. Material for sequencing was blood. The DNA of the CDR3 is TGCGCCAGCAGCTTGAGGCCCCTCGGGGACACTGAAGCTTTCTTT. Its protein is CASSLRPLGDTEAFF.